The rows below give T cell receptor beta chains drawn from one sample of a study of beta chain features in type 1 diabetes. Using immunoSEQ multiplex PCR, the repertoire was profiled, and TCRdb retains in-frame clones only, with some absent. The sample yields more than 250,000 clones, roughly 13% seen once. Sequencing was carried out using naive CD4+ T cells from blood. The receptors derive from a man younger than 45 with type 1 diabetes. Each CDR3 is given with its conserved first and last residue. Each record gives: D gene, clone size, J gene, V gene, CDR3 DNA, CDR3 protein. The D gene is left open where the match is weak. Rows may omit the clone size; those that give it use once, few, many or a size class.

d_call: TRBD2; clone_size: -; j_call: TRBJ2-3; v_call: TRBV9; cdr3_nt: TGTGCCAGCAGCGTAGGGCTAGCGGGAGATACGCAGTATTTT; cdr3_aa: CASSVGLAGDTQYF
d_call: TRBD2; clone_size: -; j_call: TRBJ2-5; v_call: TRBV15; cdr3_nt: TGTGCCACCAGCAGAGATGGGGCGGGAGAAGAGACCCAGTACTTC; cdr3_aa: CATSRDGAGEETQYF
d_call: TRBD1; clone_size: -; j_call: TRBJ1-2; v_call: TRBV7-9; cdr3_nt: TGTGCCAGCAGCTTACAGGGGGAGAGCTATGGCTACACCTTC; cdr3_aa: CASSLQGESYGYTF
d_call: TRBD1; clone_size: -; j_call: TRBJ1-4; v_call: TRBV6-6; cdr3_nt: TGTGCCAGCAGCAGGACAGGGAGGGAGTATGAAAAACTGTTTTTT; cdr3_aa: CASSRTGREYEKLFF
d_call: TRBD2; clone_size: -; j_call: TRBJ2-2; v_call: TRBV28; cdr3_nt: TGTGCCAGCAGTCTCGGACTAGCGGGAGGTCCGGCCGGGGAGCTGTTTTTT; cdr3_aa: CASSLGLAGGPAGELFF
d_call: -; clone_size: -; j_call: TRBJ2-1; v_call: TRBV18; cdr3_nt: TGTGCCAGCTCACCCCCGTCAGATTACAATGAGCAGTTCTTC; cdr3_aa: CASSPPSDYNEQFF
d_call: -; clone_size: few; j_call: TRBJ2-7; v_call: TRBV19; cdr3_nt: TGTGCCAGTAGGGACAGCTTATACTCCTACGAGCAGTACTTC; cdr3_aa: CASRDSLYSYEQYF
d_call: TRBD1; clone_size: few; j_call: TRBJ2-7; v_call: TRBV29-1; cdr3_nt: TGCAGCGTTGCCGAAGGACAGGGGGCTTCCTACGAGCAGTACTTC; cdr3_aa: CSVAEGQGASYEQYF
d_call: -; clone_size: -; j_call: TRBJ2-7; v_call: TRBV23-1; cdr3_nt: TGCGCCAGCAGTCCCCGGGGAGAGCAGTACTTC; cdr3_aa: CASSPRGEQYF
d_call: -; clone_size: -; j_call: TRBJ1-1; v_call: TRBV20-1; cdr3_nt: TGCAGTGCTCGACGGGGATCTGAAGCTTTCTTT; cdr3_aa: CSARRGSEAFF
d_call: -; clone_size: few; j_call: TRBJ2-3; v_call: TRBV28; cdr3_nt: TGTGCCAGCAGTTCCGGGGGAGTGTATACGCAGTATTTT; cdr3_aa: CASSSGGVYTQYF
d_call: TRBD1; clone_size: -; j_call: TRBJ2-3; v_call: TRBV11-2; cdr3_nt: TGTGCCAGCAGCTTAACAGCGGCAAGAGGGGGCACGCAGTATTTT; cdr3_aa: CASSLTAARGGTQYF
d_call: -; clone_size: -; j_call: TRBJ1-2; v_call: TRBV6-5; cdr3_nt: TGTGCCAGCAGTCGGAGGGCTGACTATGGCTACACCTTC; cdr3_aa: CASSRRADYGYTF
d_call: TRBD2; clone_size: -; j_call: TRBJ2-1; v_call: TRBV7-3; cdr3_nt: TGTGCCAGCAGCTTATTTGCTAGCGGTCTCGACAATGAGCAGTTCTTC; cdr3_aa: CASSLFASGLDNEQFF
d_call: -; clone_size: few; j_call: TRBJ2-1; v_call: TRBV21-1; cdr3_nt: TGTGCCAGCAGCCCTCGACTAGCGGGTGGCAATGAGCAGTTCTTC; cdr3_aa: CASSPRLAGGNEQFF
d_call: -; clone_size: -; j_call: TRBJ2-1; v_call: TRBV12-5; cdr3_nt: TGTGCTAGTGGGATCTTGGGGGGTGAGCAGTTCTTC; cdr3_aa: CASGILGGEQFF
d_call: TRBD2; clone_size: few; j_call: TRBJ2-1; v_call: TRBV11-2; cdr3_nt: TGTGCCAGCAGCTTAGTGGGACTAGCGGCCGAGCAGTTCTTC; cdr3_aa: CASSLVGLAAEQFF
d_call: TRBD2; clone_size: -; j_call: TRBJ2-7; v_call: TRBV4-2; cdr3_nt: TGTGCCAGCAGCCAAGGGGGCGGGAGTGTTTCCTACGAGCAGTACTTC; cdr3_aa: CASSQGGGSVSYEQYF
d_call: TRBD2; clone_size: few; j_call: TRBJ2-1; v_call: TRBV9; cdr3_nt: TGTGCCAGCAGCGTAGGGGGACTAACCTACAATGAGCAGTTCTTC; cdr3_aa: CASSVGGLTYNEQFF
d_call: -; clone_size: few; j_call: TRBJ1-1; v_call: TRBV7-6; cdr3_nt: TGTGCCAGCAGCTTAGGACAGTCAAACACTGAAGCTTTCTTT; cdr3_aa: CASSLGQSNTEAFF
d_call: -; clone_size: few; j_call: TRBJ1-1; v_call: TRBV30; cdr3_nt: TGTGCCTGGAATCGGGGAGAGAACACTGAAGCTTTCTTT; cdr3_aa: CAWNRGENTEAFF
d_call: -; clone_size: -; j_call: TRBJ2-2; v_call: TRBV28; cdr3_nt: TGTGCCAGCAGTTTAGGGCCTCTTCCAGGGACCGGGGAGCTGTTTTTT; cdr3_aa: CASSLGPLPGTGELFF
d_call: TRBD2; clone_size: few; j_call: TRBJ2-2; v_call: TRBV9; cdr3_nt: TGTGCCAGCACCTCTAGCGGGAGAGGTACCGGGGAGCTGTTTTTT; cdr3_aa: CASTSSGRGTGELFF
d_call: -; clone_size: few; j_call: TRBJ1-2; v_call: TRBV9; cdr3_nt: TGTGCCAGCAGCGTAGAGGCAGGGGCGGTTTACTATGGCTACACCTTC; cdr3_aa: CASSVEAGAVYYGYTF
d_call: -; clone_size: few; j_call: TRBJ2-7; v_call: TRBV4-2; cdr3_nt: TGTGCCAGCAGCCAAGACACCGGGTCCTACGAGCAGTACTTC; cdr3_aa: CASSQDTGSYEQYF
d_call: -; clone_size: -; j_call: TRBJ2-7; v_call: TRBV28; cdr3_nt: TGTGCCAGCAGTTTACTCTCCTACGAGCAGTACTTC; cdr3_aa: CASSLLSYEQYF
d_call: -; clone_size: few; j_call: TRBJ2-7; v_call: TRBV13; cdr3_nt: TGTGCCAGCAGCCCCGGAACAGGGTGGTACGAGCAGTACTTC; cdr3_aa: CASSPGTGWYEQYF
d_call: -; clone_size: -; j_call: TRBJ2-5; v_call: TRBV5-4; cdr3_nt: TGTGCCAGCAGCGGACGGACAGGAGGGGAGACCCAGTACTTC; cdr3_aa: CASSGRTGGETQYF
d_call: -; clone_size: -; j_call: TRBJ2-7; v_call: TRBV5-4; cdr3_nt: TGTGCCAGCAGCCGTAGAAATCCCTACGAGCAGTACTTC; cdr3_aa: CASSRRNPYEQYF
d_call: -; clone_size: few; j_call: TRBJ1-4; v_call: TRBV28; cdr3_nt: TGTGCCAGCAGTGAGATTGAAAAACTGTTTTTT; cdr3_aa: CASSEIEKLFF
d_call: -; clone_size: few; j_call: TRBJ2-5; v_call: TRBV7-9; cdr3_nt: TGTGCCAGCAGCCGGTACCAAGAGACCCAGTACTTC; cdr3_aa: CASSRYQETQYF
d_call: -; clone_size: -; j_call: TRBJ2-2; v_call: TRBV2; cdr3_nt: TGTGCCAGCAGTGATGAGAGGGCGGGGCTGTTTTTT; cdr3_aa: CASSDERAGLFF
d_call: -; clone_size: few; j_call: TRBJ2-5; v_call: TRBV18; cdr3_nt: TGTGCCAGCTCACCACTAGGGCGGGAAGAGACCCAGTACTTC; cdr3_aa: CASSPLGREETQYF
d_call: -; clone_size: few; j_call: TRBJ1-2; v_call: TRBV15; cdr3_nt: TGTGCCACCAGCAGAGGAGGGACACTTAACTATGGCTACACCTTC; cdr3_aa: CATSRGGTLNYGYTF
d_call: -; clone_size: few; j_call: TRBJ1-1; v_call: TRBV7-2; cdr3_nt: TGTGCCAGCAGCTTTAGATCAGGCTCTGAAGCTTTCTTT; cdr3_aa: CASSFRSGSEAFF